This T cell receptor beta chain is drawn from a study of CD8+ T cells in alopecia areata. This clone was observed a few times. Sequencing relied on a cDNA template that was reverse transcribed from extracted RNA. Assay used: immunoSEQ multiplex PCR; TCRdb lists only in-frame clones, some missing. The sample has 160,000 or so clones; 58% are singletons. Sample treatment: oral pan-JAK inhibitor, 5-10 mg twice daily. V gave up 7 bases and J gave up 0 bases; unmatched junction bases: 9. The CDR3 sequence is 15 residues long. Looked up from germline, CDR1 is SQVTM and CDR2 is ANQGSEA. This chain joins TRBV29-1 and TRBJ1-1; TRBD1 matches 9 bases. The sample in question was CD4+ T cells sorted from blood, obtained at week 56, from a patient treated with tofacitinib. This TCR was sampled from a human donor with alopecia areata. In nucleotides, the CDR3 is TGCAGCGCCCGAAGGGACAGGGTCTTGAACACTGAAGCTTTCTTT. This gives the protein CSARRDRVLNTEAFF.